This T cell receptor (beta chain) was obtained from a study of T cells after yellow fever vaccination. Study-wide results and caveats: Primary-vaccination clones mostly resurfaced post-booster (96% CD4, roughly 90% CD8). Some clonotypes were seen in both the CD4 and the CD8 compartments. These made up a small share and likely arose from convergent recombination. Researchers report a weaker secondary response that nonetheless peaked faster, day 5 versus 15.

As TCR cDNA was made by 5'RACE template switching, a universal primer site and UMIs were added. TCRdb reprocessed the 5' RACE reads via MiXCR and lists one record per CDR3 protein. The sample holds around 100,000 distinct CDR3 sequences, approximately 8.4% seen once. This clonotype was observed at least ten times. Its antigen is currently unknown. Germline CDR1 reads SGHTA; CDR2 reads FQGNSA. This CDR3 has 12 residues. V shed 6 bases and J shed 6 bases, with 9 bases lying between them. The chain recombines TRBV7-2 with TRBJ2-4, with D uncertain. The TCR was taken from a man younger than 40 who received the YFV17D yellow fever vaccine. The source material was CD8+ T cells sorted from PBMCs, sampled 45 days after the yellow fever booster vaccination. CDR3 sequence (DNA): TGTGCCAGCAGTCCTGACGGAAACATTCAGTACTTC. As protein: CASSPDGNIQYF.